This T cell receptor beta chain was identified during a study of somatic mutations in cytotoxic T cells in rheumatoid arthritis. Study results and limitations: No antigen targets were known for the expanded CD8+ clones.

As concerns this clone: Its cognate antigen is unknown.

V lost 1 base to trimming and J lost 3 bases, with 9 bases between them. In germline, CDR1 is SGHAT, CDR2 FQNNGV. The length of the CDR3 is 14 residues. Authors' methods: Of patient CD8+ clones exceeding 1%, few matched published virus-specific TCRB sequences. Libraries were prepared by immunoSEQ multiplex PCR; TCRdb keeps only in-frame clonotypes and omits some of them. The DNA was the basis for D and trimming; V, J and clone size are from that table. Found here are about 16,000 clones, 79% of them singletons; the top ten hold about 22%. This TCR derives from an adult with rheumatoid arthritis. The sequencing input was CD8+ T cells sorted from blood. The V and J genes are TRBV11-2 and TRBJ1-2, with D possibly TRBD1 on 5 matching bases. This chain's CDR3 is CASSLAGSDYGYTF. CDR3 nucleotide sequence: TGTGCCAGCAGCTTAGCAGGGTCTGACTATGGCTACACCTTC.